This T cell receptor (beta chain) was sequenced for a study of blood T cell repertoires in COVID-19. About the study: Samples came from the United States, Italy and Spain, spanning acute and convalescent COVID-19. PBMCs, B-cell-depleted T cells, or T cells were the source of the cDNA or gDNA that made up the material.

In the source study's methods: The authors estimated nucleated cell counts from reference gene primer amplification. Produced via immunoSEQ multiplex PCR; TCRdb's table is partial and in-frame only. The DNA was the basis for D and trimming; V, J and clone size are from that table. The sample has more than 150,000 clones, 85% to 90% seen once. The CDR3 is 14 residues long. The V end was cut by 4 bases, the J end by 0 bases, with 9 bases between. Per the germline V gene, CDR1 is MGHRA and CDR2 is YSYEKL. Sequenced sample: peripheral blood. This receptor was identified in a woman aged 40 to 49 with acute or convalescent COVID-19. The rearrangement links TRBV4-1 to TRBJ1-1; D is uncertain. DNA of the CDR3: TGCGCCAGCAGCCCTCGGGGTTTGAACACTGAAGCTTTCTTT. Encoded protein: CASSPRGLNTEAFF.